This TCR beta chain originates from a study of cytomegalovirus exposure and HLA in healthy donors. The germline CDR1 and CDR2 sequences are MNHNY and SVGAGI (reference sequence). J was trimmed by 14 bases and V by 4 bases; bases with no gene match: 7. This CDR3 contains 13 residues. The PCR ran on 60 Vbeta and 13 Jbeta primers. The data were produced by immunoSEQ multiplex PCR, yet TCRdb's version contains in-frame clones alone and is incomplete. The sample holds roughly 150,000 clones, 80% to 90% seen once. This clone was counted a single time. The antigen is not known. Study-wide results and limits: Presence/absence results assume similar sequencing depth per donor, which may not hold.

The rearrangement joins TRBV6-6 to TRBJ2-1; the match to TRBD1 covers 11 bases. Material for sequencing was PBMCs. This TCR came from a man aged 30-40 years in good health and CMV-seropositive. CDR3 amino acids: CASSFGGQGVKFF. CDR3 nucleotide sequence: TGTGCCAGCAGTTTTGGGGGACAGGGGGTGAAGTTCTTC.